This is a list of T cell receptor beta chains from one sample in a study of blood T cells in healthy people across ages. Using its own MiXCR run on the 5' RACE reads, TCRdb lists one record per CDR3 protein. The sample has a few hundred thousand distinct CDR3 sequences, approximately 25% seen once; the top ten hold less than 20%. Sequencing was done on a sample of blood. Source of these receptors: a woman in her 70s in good health. The CDR3 runs from the conserved cysteine through the conserved F or W.

>TRBV20-1|TRBJ2-1
CSAREDRNEQFF
>TRBV20-1|TRBJ1-5
CSARGQYSNQPQHF
>TRBV7-3|TRBJ1-6
CASSLRQGYNSPLHF
>TRBV5-1|TRBJ2-2
CASSPGPRTGELFF
>TRBV7-2|TRBJ2-3
CASSPSLAEDTQYF
>TRBV5-1|TRBJ2-1
CASSLIAGAGSEQFF
>TRBV5-1|TRBJ2-2
CASSALAGASNTGELFF
>TRBV12-5|TRBJ1-5
CASGLDLQPQHF
>TRBV4-3|TRBJ2-3
CASSQVLTSGGSDTQYF
>TRBV3-1|TRBJ2-5
CASSQDRIGTQYF
>TRBV7-9|TRBJ2-1
CASSFQPGEQFF
>TRBV6-5|TRBJ2-1
CASISSGGSNEQFF
>TRBV5-5|-
CASSYRGQGVDEQYF
>TRBV20-1|TRBJ1-2
CSARDRLSYGYTF
>TRBV27|TRBJ2-1
CASRLGLAGTNEQFF
>TRBV4-2|TRBJ1-5
CASSQDLGAGQPQHF
>TRBV5-6|TRBJ2-7
CASSQQGRYEQYF
>TRBV2|TRBJ2-5
CASIGVGETQYF
>TRBV30|TRBJ1-3
CARARNDRASGNTIYF
>TRBV20-1|TRBJ2-7
CSARDRVGFDEQYF
>TRBV7-9|TRBJ1-6
CASSLRQGGSPLHF
>TRBV4-3|TRBJ2-7
CASSQTGTSGSYEQYF
>TRBV6-6|TRBJ2-1
CASSLQVGYNEQFF
>TRBV5-1|TRBJ2-5
CASSLAGQGQETQYF
>TRBV28|TRBJ2-5
CASSSGQDQETQYF
>TRBV2|TRBJ2-5
CASSGTTGVLAETQYF
>TRBV20-1|-
CSARVGSSYEQYF
>TRBV20-1|TRBJ2-2
CSASKGSGELFF
>TRBV20-1|TRBJ2-1
CSALSLPGLAGGEQFF
>TRBV29-1|TRBJ1-4
CSVESQGGEKLFF
>TRBV5-5|TRBJ1-2
CASTDKQGIAYGYTF
>TRBV7-2|TRBJ1-6
CASSDNSPLHF
>TRBV6-1|TRBJ1-4
CASSSQGRGANEKLFF
>TRBV18|TRBJ2-2
CASSPPSRSNTGELFF
>TRBV20-1|TRBJ1-1
CSAPLLGPHTEAFF
>TRBV10-2|TRBJ1-5
CASRGRQENQPQHF
>TRBV7-2|-
CASSLDPDAAYEQYF
>TRBV2|TRBJ2-7
CASSEVGAGYHEQYF
>TRBV5-1|TRBJ2-1
CASFRDNYNEQFF
>TRBV10-3|TRBJ2-3
CAISESLMGGADTQYF
>TRBV7-2|TRBJ2-7
CASSLTASGDYEQYF
>TRBV7-2|TRBJ1-2
CASSVRGRGYTF
>TRBV12-5|TRBJ1-2
CASGFDSYGYTF
>TRBV29-1|TRBJ2-5
CSVGKAGGTQETQYF
>TRBV6-1|TRBJ2-3
CASSERRGTTDTQYF